The sequence of this T cell receptor beta chain was determined in a study of blood T cell repertoires in COVID-19. Across the study: Acute-phase and convalescent COVID-19 samples originated in the United States, Italy and Spain. Sources were T cells, B-cell-depleted T cells, or PBMCs; the material itself was cDNA or gDNA.

Germline V gives CDR1 SQVTM, CDR2 ANQGSEA. The CDR3 spans 13 residues. The V gene end was trimmed by 3 bases and the J gene end by 8 bases; junction bases not matched to a gene: 6. This clone was seen once. The table came from immunoSEQ multiplex PCR; TCRdb's copy has only in-frame clones and leaves some out. The sample carries some 20,000 clones, about 86% recorded once. V usage is TRBV29-1 and J usage is TRBJ2-1, with 8 bases identical to TRBD2. The sequenced sample consisted of peripheral blood. The clonotype was recovered from a human donor with acute or convalescent COVID-19. The donor label of this sample is uncertain. CDR3 in amino acids: CSVDFQREYEQFF. DNA of the CDR3: TGCAGCGTTGATTTCCAGCGGGAGTATGAGCAGTTCTTC.